This T cell receptor beta chain derives from a study of T cells after yellow fever vaccination. Study context: The SMART-Seq v4 Ultra Low Input method served to prepare the low-cell-number fractions. Study-level findings and limits: The appearance of a small share of clonotypes in both CD4 and CD8 compartments was observed.

This clonotype was counted between two and nine times. As yet, its antigen is unknown. This CDR3 has 11 amino acids. V shed 4 bases and J shed 10 bases, with 10 bases lying between them. The germline gives CDR1 LGHNA, CDR2 YSLEER. TCR cDNA, made by 5'RACE template switching, carried an added universal primer site and UMIs. Each CDR3 protein is one row after TCRdb ran MiXCR on the 5' RACE reads. This sample has about 300,000 distinct CDR3 sequences, with around 8.6% found just once. The sample in question was CD4+ T cells sorted from PBMCs, obtained 5 days after the yellow fever booster vaccination. This chain connects TRBV4-3 to TRBJ1-1; D possibly corresponds to TRBD1 (5 bases). The TCR comes from a man younger than 30 who received the YFV17D yellow fever vaccine. CDR3 amino acids: CASSLTGRAFF. As DNA, the CDR3 is TGCGCCAGCAGCCTAACAGGCCGAGCTTTCTTT.